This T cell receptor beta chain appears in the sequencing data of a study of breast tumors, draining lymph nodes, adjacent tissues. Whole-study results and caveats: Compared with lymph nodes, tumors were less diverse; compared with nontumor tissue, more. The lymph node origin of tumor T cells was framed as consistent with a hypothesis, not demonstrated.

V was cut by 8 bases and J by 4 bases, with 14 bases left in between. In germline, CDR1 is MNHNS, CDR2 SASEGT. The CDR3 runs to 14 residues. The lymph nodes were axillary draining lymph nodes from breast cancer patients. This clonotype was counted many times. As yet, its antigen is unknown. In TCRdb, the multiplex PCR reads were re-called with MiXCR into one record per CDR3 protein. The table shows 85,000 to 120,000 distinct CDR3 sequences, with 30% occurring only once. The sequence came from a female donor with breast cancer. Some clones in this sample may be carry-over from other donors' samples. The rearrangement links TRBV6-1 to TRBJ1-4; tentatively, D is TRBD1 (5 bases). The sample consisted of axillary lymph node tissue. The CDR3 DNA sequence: TGTGCCAGCGGATGGGGCGGCCTTAATGAAAAACTGTTTTTT. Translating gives CASGWGGLNEKLFF.